This is a list of T cell receptor beta chains from one sample in a study of T cell repertoires in cytomegalovirus infection. No antigen has been identified for these receptors. TCRdb reprocessed the reads with MiXCR, giving one entry per CDR3 protein. The sample holds approximately 990,000 distinct CDR3 sequences, roughly 31% seen once. Sample: cultured CD8+ T cells from PBMCs, taken from culture after CMV antigen stimulation. The receptors derive from a human donor in good health (CMV status not recorded). Some clones in this sample may be carry-over from other donors' samples. CDR3s include the opening cysteine and the closing phenylalanine or tryptophan. D genes are given only for firm matches. Some rows mark clone size as missing; the rest say once, few, many or name a class of expanded clone.

clone size,V gene,J gene,D gene,CDR3 protein,CDR3 DNA
once,TRBV12-3/TRBV12-4,TRBJ2-5,-,CASGSLQGAQETQYF,TGTGCCAGCGGTTCCCTCCAGGGAGCCCAAGAGACCCAGTACTTC
-,TRBV7-8,TRBJ1-5,-,CASSPRFPADQPQHF,TGTGCCAGCAGCCCCCGTTTTCCCGCGGATCAGCCCCAGCATTTT
-,TRBV6-6,TRBJ2-2,-,CASSYGAGHPTGELFF,TGTGCCAGCAGTTACGGGGCCGGACACCCGACCGGGGAGCTGTTTTTT
once,TRBV23-1,TRBJ2-5,TRBD2,CASSQSTGTSGGQETQYF,TGCGCCAGCAGTCAATCGACAGGGACTAGCGGGGGACAAGAGACCCAGTACTTC
-,TRBV6-5,TRBJ2-7,TRBD2,CASSYSGTTYEQYF,TGTGCCAGCAGTTACTCAGGGACTACCTACGAGCAGTACTTC
-,TRBV6-2/TRBV6-3,TRBJ1-5,-,CASSPQAAGGNQPQHF,TGTGCCAGCAGTCCTCAGGCGGCGGGAGGCAATCAGCCCCAGCATTTT
many,TRBV7-8,TRBJ1-2,-,CASSLGFSRGGFDYGYTF,TGTGCCAGCAGCTTAGGATTTTCGCGGGGAGGTTTCGACTATGGCTACACCTTC
-,TRBV3-1,TRBJ1-6,TRBD1,CASSQTQGIISPLHF,TGTGCCAGCAGCCAAACACAGGGGATTATATCACCCCTCCACTTT
-,TRBV20-1,TRBJ2-2,TRBD1,CSARDQTRGLTGELFF,TGCAGTGCTAGAGATCAAACCAGGGGGCTAACCGGGGAGCTGTTTTTT
few,TRBV20-1,TRBJ2-1,TRBD2,CSANIGGVNNEQFF,TGCAGTGCTAACATCGGGGGGGTAAACAATGAGCAGTTCTTC
-,TRBV11-1,TRBJ2-1,-,CASTLSGSYEEDEQFF,TGTGCCAGCACCTTATCAGGTAGTTACGAGGAAGATGAGCAGTTCTTC
-,TRBV4-1,TRBJ2-7,-,CASSQDHFGRDEQYF,TGCGCCAGCAGCCAAGATCATTTCGGGCGTGACGAGCAGTACTTC
-,TRBV6-8,TRBJ2-3,-,CASLDGMNTQYF,TGTGCCAGCCTTGATGGGATGAATACGCAGTATTTT
-,TRBV7-9,TRBJ2-1,TRBD2,CASSPHGGAFSYNEQFF,TGTGCCAGCAGCCCACACGGGGGGGCGTTTTCCTACAATGAGCAGTTCTTC
-,TRBV6-1,TRBJ2-1,TRBD1,CASSEAQGDYYNEQFF,TGTGCCAGCAGTGAAGCGCAGGGGGATTACTACAATGAGCAGTTCTTC
few,TRBV11-2,TRBJ2-1,TRBD1,CASSPYQGQAHNEQFF,TGTGCCAGCAGCCCGTACCAGGGACAGGCTCACAATGAGCAGTTCTTC
-,TRBV5-1,TRBJ2-2,TRBD1,CASSLWTGDATGELFF,TGCGCCAGTAGCTTATGGACAGGGGACGCTACCGGGGAGCTGTTTTTT
few,TRBV28,TRBJ2-5,-,CASSLEVLYTQYF,TGTGCCAGCAGTTTGGAGGTCTTGTACACCCAGTACTTC
-,TRBV12-3/TRBV12-4,TRBJ2-2,-,CASSLASRQVLTGELFF,TGTGCCAGCAGTTTAGCTAGCAGACAGGTCCTCACCGGGGAGCTGTTTTTT
many,TRBV27,TRBJ2-1,-,CASSFGTENNEQFF,TGTGCCAGCAGTTTCGGGACCGAAAATAATGAGCAGTTCTTC
few,TRBV27,TRBJ1-1,TRBD1,CASSPTGYPTEAFF,TGTGCCAGCAGCCCGACAGGGTATCCCACTGAAGCTTTCTTT
-,TRBV27,TRBJ2-1,TRBD2,CASISGTFYNEQFF,TGTGCCAGCATAAGCGGGACCTTCTACAATGAGCAGTTCTTC
-,TRBV12-3/TRBV12-4,TRBJ2-7,-,CASSLAPGSYEQHF,TGTGCCAGCAGTTTAGCACCGGGCTCCTACGAGCAGCACTTC
-,TRBV28,TRBJ1-1,-,CASSLFGTNTEAFF,TGTGCCAGCAGTTTATTCGGCACGAACACTGAAGCTTTCTTT
-,TRBV6-2/TRBV6-3,TRBJ2-2,TRBD1,CASSSTGGAGTGELFF,TGTGCCAGCAGTTCCACAGGGGGCGCGGGCACCGGGGAGCTGTTTTTT
-,TRBV5-6,TRBJ2-2,-,CASSFQRAPNTGELFF,TGTGCCAGCAGCTTTCAGCGAGCACCGAACACCGGGGAGCTGTTTTTT
once,TRBV7-4,TRBJ1-2,-,CASSLNVRWGYTF,TGTGCCAGCAGCTTAAATGTGAGATGGGGCTACACCTTC
few,TRBV4-1,TRBJ1-6,-,CASSQDPQQGFYNSPLHF,TGCGCCAGCAGCCAAGACCCCCAACAGGGCTTTTATAATTCACCCCTCCACTTT
few,TRBV18,TRBJ1-2,-,CASSPPSSVLGGYTF,TGTGCCAGCTCACCACCTTCATCCGTTTTAGGAGGCTACACCTTC
-,TRBV5-1,TRBJ2-2,TRBD1,CASSLDGPTGPTGELFF,TGCGCCAGCAGCTTGGACGGCCCGACAGGGCCCACCGGGGAGCTGTTTTTT
few,TRBV5-4,TRBJ2-3,-,CASSLEESGTGEADTQYF,TGTGCCAGCAGCTTGGAGGAATCCGGAACAGGGGAGGCAGATACGCAGTATTTT
many,TRBV7-6,TRBJ2-1,-,CASSSFGVRGANEQFF,TGTGCCAGCAGCTCATTCGGTGTTAGGGGAGCCAATGAGCAGTTCTTC
-,TRBV6-6,TRBJ2-2,-,CASSGRYTGELFF,TGTGCCAGCAGTGGAAGGTACACCGGGGAGCTGTTTTTT
-,TRBV7-8,TRBJ2-5,-,CASSLASKKGGEETQYF,TGTGCCAGCAGCTTAGCCAGCAAGAAAGGGGGTGAAGAGACCCAGTACTTC
-,TRBV27,TRBJ2-1,TRBD2,CASSFGLANYNEQFF,TGTGCCAGCAGTTTCGGACTAGCCAACTACAATGAGCAGTTCTTC
-,TRBV6-2/TRBV6-3,TRBJ1-1,TRBD1,CASSSWTGFEAFF,TGTGCCAGCAGTTCCTGGACAGGATTCGAGGCTTTCTTT
-,TRBV4-1,TRBJ2-1,-,CASSQRTGITRNEQFF,TGCGCCAGCAGCCAAAGAACAGGGATTACTCGCAATGAGCAGTTCTTC
few,TRBV12-3/TRBV12-4,TRBJ2-5,-,CASRPAVELETQYF,TGTGCCAGCAGACCCGCCGTAGAGTTGGAGACCCAGTACTTC
-,TRBV24-1,TRBJ2-1,-,CATSEVGWSSYNEQFF,TGTGCCACCAGTGAGGTGGGGTGGAGCTCCTACAATGAGCAGTTCTTC
-,TRBV10-2,TRBJ2-5,-,CASSERGPQETQYF,TGCGCCAGCAGTGAGAGAGGGCCCCAAGAGACCCAGTACTTC
-,TRBV27,TRBJ2-5,TRBD2,CASSWGGETQYF,TGTGCCAGCAGCTGGGGGGGAGAGACCCAGTACTTC
many,TRBV6-6,TRBJ2-2,-,CASSYGRNTGELFF,TGTGCCAGCAGTTACGGCAGAAACACCGGGGAGCTGTTTTTT
-,TRBV7-9,TRBJ1-4,-,CAVLDNKSTNEKLFF,TGTGCCGTCCTGGACAATAAGTCAACTAATGAAAAACTGTTTTTT
-,TRBV4-3,TRBJ2-1,TRBD2,CASTKVWGGNEQFF,TGCGCCAGCACCAAGGTATGGGGGGGTAATGAGCAGTTCTTC
-,TRBV20-1,TRBJ1-2,-,CSARNQQGYGYTF,TGCAGTGCTCGAAATCAACAGGGCTATGGCTACACCTTC